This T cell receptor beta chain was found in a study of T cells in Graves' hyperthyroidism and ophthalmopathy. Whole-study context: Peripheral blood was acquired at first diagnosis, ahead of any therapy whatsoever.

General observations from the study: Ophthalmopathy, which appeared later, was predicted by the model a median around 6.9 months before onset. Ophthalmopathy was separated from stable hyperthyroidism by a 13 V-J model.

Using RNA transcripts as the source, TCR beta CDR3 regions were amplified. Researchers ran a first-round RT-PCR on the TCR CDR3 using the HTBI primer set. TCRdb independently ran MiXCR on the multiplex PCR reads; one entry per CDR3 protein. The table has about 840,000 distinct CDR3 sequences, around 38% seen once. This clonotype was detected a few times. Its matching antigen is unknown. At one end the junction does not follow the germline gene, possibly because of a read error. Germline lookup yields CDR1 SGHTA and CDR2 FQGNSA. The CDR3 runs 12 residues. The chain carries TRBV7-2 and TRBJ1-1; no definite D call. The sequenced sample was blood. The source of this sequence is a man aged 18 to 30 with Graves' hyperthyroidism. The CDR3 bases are TGCGCCAGCAGCCCCTCTCTTGGGCGGGCTTTCTTT. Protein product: CASSPSLGRAFF. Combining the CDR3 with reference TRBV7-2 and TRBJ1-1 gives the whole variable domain GAGVSQSPSNKVTEKGKDVELRCDPISGHTALYWYRQSLGQGLEFLIYFQGNSAPDKSGLPSDRFSAERTGGSVSTLTIQRTQQEDSAVYLCASSPSLGRAFFGQGTRLTVV.